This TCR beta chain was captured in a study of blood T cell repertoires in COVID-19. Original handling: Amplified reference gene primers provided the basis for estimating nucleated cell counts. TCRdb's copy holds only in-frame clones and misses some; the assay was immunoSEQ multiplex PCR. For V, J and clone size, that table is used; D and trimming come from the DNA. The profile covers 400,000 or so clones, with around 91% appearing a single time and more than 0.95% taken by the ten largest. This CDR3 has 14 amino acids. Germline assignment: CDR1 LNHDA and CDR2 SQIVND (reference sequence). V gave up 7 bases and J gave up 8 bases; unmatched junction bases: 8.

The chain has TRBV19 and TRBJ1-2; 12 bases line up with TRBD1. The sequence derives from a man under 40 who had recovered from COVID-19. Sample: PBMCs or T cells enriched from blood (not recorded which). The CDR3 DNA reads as TGTGCCAGTAAGCGGGACAGGGGGCAGTCGGGCTACACCTTC. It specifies CASKRDRGQSGYTF.